This T cell receptor (beta chain) was identified in a study of T cells in narcolepsy. About the study: Healthy controls were enrolled alongside patients with narcolepsy type 1 or type 2. Study-level points and caveats: Reportedly, autoreactive clonotypes were serially detected in patients' blood but not controls'. HCRT-specific and TRIB2-specific autoreactive clonotypes appeared among same-patient CSF and blood CD4+ clonotypes. No autoreactive T cell clone sequences appeared in some memory CD4+ repertoires.

Libraries were prepared by immunoSEQ multiplex PCR; TCRdb keeps only in-frame clonotypes and omits some of them. The table shows 25,000 to 35,000 clones, with more than 70% occurring only once. Concerning this clone itself: Its matching antigen is unknown. A read error may produce the germline difference seen at one junction end.

The CDR3 is made up of 15 amino acids. Germline CDR1 is SGHTA and CDR2 is FQGTGA. The chain recombines TRBV7-3 with TRBJ1-1; no clear D gene. The TCR was taken from a human donor in good health. Input material: memory (CD45RA-) CD4+ T cells from blood. CDR3 sequence (DNA): TGTGCCAGCATCCGATCAGCAGGAATGAAAACTGAAGCTTTCTTT. It encodes CASIRSAGMKTEAFF.